Listed here are 31 T cell receptor beta chains from one sample, sequenced in a study of T cells in Graves' hyperthyroidism and ophthalmopathy (dated by TCRdb to the late 2010s). Library prep was done by multiplex PCR. Sequencing took place on an Illumina HiSeq 2000. The TCR beta CDR3 regions were amplified from the RNA transcripts. The first round of RT-PCR for the TCR CDR3 was performed with the HTBI primer set and the Qiagen OneStep RT-PCR kit. The public reads were reanalyzed by TCRdb: fastp trimming at Q25, MiXCR alignment, in-frame beta chains only. Identical CDR3 protein sequences are pooled into one entry, listed with their most common genes and DNA. For this sample there are 480,000 or so distinct CDR3 sequences; roughly 45% appear just once. Around two fifths of the sample lies in the top ten. Sequencing used peripheral blood or thyroid tissue (not recorded which). The receptors were sampled from an adult woman with Graves' disease, either hyperthyroidism or ophthalmopathy (not recorded which).

The rearrangement links TRBV29-1 to TRBJ1-1, with a tentative D call TRBD1 (5 bases). The CDR3 covers 15 residues. The germline V and J ends were trimmed by 3 bases and 4 bases, with 18 bases remaining between them. CDR1 and CDR2 from the germline V gene are SQVTM and ANQGSEA. CDR3 coding DNA: TGCAGCGTTGAGGTCTGGTTCGGGACCTCCACTGAAGCTTTCTTT. It encodes CSVEVWFGTSTEAFF.

Points on this clonotype: At one end, the junction sequence differs from germline, possibly due to a read error. The CDR3, as DNA: TGCGCCAGCAGCCAGAGGACAGGGACCTACGAGCAGTACTTC. As protein: CASSQRTGTYEQYF. The rearrangement uses TRBV7-9 and TRBJ2-7; TRBD1 matches 8 bases. CDR1 and CDR2 (germline): SEHNR, FQNEAQ (reference sequence). This CDR3 contains 14 residues.

V and J are TRBV4-1 and TRBJ2-5, with D perhaps matching TRBD1 (5 bases). The germline gives CDR1 MGHRA, CDR2 YSYEKL. The V and J ends lost 0 bases and 1 base respectively, with 9 bases between them. The CDR3 contains 15 residues. This CDR3 reads CASSQDRQGQETQYF. The CDR3 DNA reads TGCGCCAGCAGCCAAGATCGGCAGGGCCAAGAGACCCAGTACTTC.

The chain uses TRBV10-3 and TRBJ1-6, with D possibly being TRBD1 (5 bases). Germline V lookup: CDR1 ENHRY, CDR2 SYGVKD. This CDR3 is 13 amino acids long. The V end lost 6 bases, the J end lost 5 bases, and 8 bases lay between the germline ends. CDR3 protein: CAISAGNNSPLHF. The CDR3 DNA follows: TGTGCCATCAGCGCAGGGAATAATTCACCCCTCCACTTT.

Many counts were recorded for this clonotype. This chain connects TRBV6-2 or TRBV6-3 to TRBJ1-1; 7 bases map to TRBD1. The CDR3 contains 14 residues. The ends lost 2 bases at V and 5 bases at J; junction bases unmatched: 5. Germline CDR1 MNHEY, CDR2 SVGEGT. CDR3 loop: CASSYRQGTTEAFF. For the CDR3, the DNA is TGTGCCAGCAGTTACAGACAGGGCACAACTGAAGCTTTCTTT.

There are many counts of this clonotype. V is TRBV10-3 and J is TRBJ2-7; D is undetermined. Trimming removed 4 bases at V and 3 bases at J, with 4 bases between. Germline CDR1 ENHRY, CDR2 SYGVKD. The length of the CDR3 is 11 residues. CDR3 bases: TGTGCCATCAGTGCCAACTACGAGCAGTACTTC. Its translation: CAISANYEQYF.

The rearrangement joins TRBV7-2 to TRBJ1-2; D may be TRBD1 (5 bases). This CDR3 has 14 amino acids. The V gene lost 6 bases and the J gene lost 4 bases, with 15 bases spanning the gap. Germline V gene data show CDR1 as SGHTA and CDR2 as FQGNSA. Written as DNA, the CDR3 is TGTGCCAGCAGTCCCCCCCGGCAGGGCTATGGCTACACCTTC. Translating it yields CASSPPRQGYGYTF.

V gene TRBV6-5 combines with J gene TRBJ2-7; D is perhaps TRBD1 (5 bases). CDR1 and CDR2 (germline): MNHEY, SVGAGI. This CDR3 comprises 14 residues. V dropped 5 bases and J dropped 2 bases, with 13 bases sitting between them. CDR3 loop: CASSPDTVTYEQYF. The CDR3 coding sequence is TGTGCCAGCAGTCCGGACACGGTGACCTACGAGCAGTACTTC.

This chain links TRBV12-3 or TRBV12-4 with TRBJ1-2, with a possible D match to TRBD1 (5 bases). V was cut by 7 bases and J by 4 bases, with 19 bases left in between. The CDR3 loop spans 15 amino acids. CDR3: CASNTRRIQGYGYTF. The CDR3 bases are TGTGCCAGCAATACACGACGGATTCAGGGCTATGGCTACACCTTC.

The gene calls are TRBV28 and TRBJ1-5; TRBD1 aligns across 8 bases. V dropped 5 bases and J dropped 6; count of bases not matched to a gene: 6. Germline V gene sequence: CDR1 MDHEN, CDR2 SYDVKM. This CDR3 region has 14 residues. In DNA form, the CDR3 reads TGTGCCAGCAGTGCGGGACAGGTGAGTCAGCCCCAGCATTTT. Its protein product is CASSAGQVSQPQHF.

In the case of this clonotype: An end of the junction does not agree with germline; a read error may underlie this. V is TRBV7-3 and J is TRBJ1-1; D ambiguous. In germline, CDR1 is SGHTA, CDR2 FQGTGA. CDR3 size: 15 residues. CDR3 DNA: TGTGCCGGCAGCTTTGGGGTGGCTGGAAACACTGAAGCTTTCTTT. Amino acid sequence: CAGSFGVAGNTEAFF.

This clonotype was seen only a few times. The chain combines TRBV28 with TRBJ1-3; the D gene is possibly TRBD1 (6 bases). The CDR3 consists of 14 residues. Between the trimmed V and J ends, which lost 6 bases and 4 bases, there was a span of 13 bases. From germline, CDR1 is MDHEN and CDR2 SYDVKM. In DNA form, the CDR3 reads TGTGCCAGCAGGTCGAGGGGGAGCGGAAACACCATATATTTT. Translated: CASRSRGSGNTIYF.

The CDR3 DNA sequence: TGCAGCGTGTCCGGAGCGGGAGCCTACGAGCAGTACTTC. It codes for CSVSGAGAYEQYF. The chain recombines TRBV29-1 with TRBJ2-7, with 8 nucleotides matching TRBD2. This CDR3 has 13 residues. Germline assignment: CDR1 SQVTM and CDR2 ANQGSEA. Trimming cost V 6 bases and J 2 bases; bases outside gene matches: 6.

The V call is TRBV7-8, the J call TRBJ1-1; maybe TRBD1 (6 bases). From germline, CDR1 is SGHVS and CDR2 FQNEAQ. The CDR3 contains 16 residues. The V end lost 4 bases, the J end lost 0 bases, and 15 bases lay between the germline ends. The CDR3 DNA sequence: TGTGCCAGCAGCTATACTTTTGACAGGATGAACACTGAAGCTTTCTTT. This codes for CASSYTFDRMNTEAFF.

This clonotype was found a few times. The chain links TRBV3-1 to TRBJ2-2; D is unclear. CDR1 is LGHDT, CDR2 YNNKEL, per germline (reference sequence). The CDR3 is made up of 14 amino acids. V was trimmed by 6 bases and J by 6 bases, leaving 14 bases between them. This CDR3 is CASRQTSMAGELFF. CDR3 nucleotides: TGTGCCAGCAGGCAAACCTCGATGGCCGGGGAGCTGTTTTTT.

As DNA, the CDR3 is TGTGCCAGCTCACCTTCCGGGGAAAGAGAAGGCTACACCTTC. It translates to CASSPSGEREGYTF. This chain joins TRBV18 and TRBJ1-2; D not certain. The CDR3 is 14 amino acids. CDR1 and CDR2 (germline): KGHSH, LQKENI. V was cut by 3 bases and J by 8 bases, with 16 bases left in between.

The V call is TRBV6-5, the J call TRBJ1-2; 9 nucleotides line up with TRBD1. CDR3 size: 13 residues. Germline CDR1 and CDR2: MNHEY and SVGAGI. The trim removed 2 bases at V and 6 bases at J, leaving 1 base unmatched. The CDR3 sequence: CASSYGTGNGYTF. The CDR3 DNA follows: TGTGCCAGCAGTTACGGGACAGGGAATGGCTACACCTTC.

J is TRBJ1-1 and V is TRBV7-2; D might be TRBD1 (5 bases). Germline V gene lookup returns CDR1 SGHTA and CDR2 FQGNSA. The CDR3 spans 15 residues. V lost 1 base, J lost 0 bases, and 9 bases lay in between. The CDR3 region has the DNA TGTGCCAGCAGCTTAGGACAGAGAATGAACACTGAAGCTTTCTTT. Translated: CASSLGQRMNTEAFF.

This chain uses TRBV7-3 with TRBJ2-1, with 8 bases matching TRBD2. The CDR3 spans 13 residues. V dropped 9 bases and J dropped 6; count of bases not matched to a gene: 7. Germline CDR1 SGHTA, CDR2 FQGTGA. This chain's CDR3 is CASRREGVNEQFF. The CDR3 region has the DNA TGTGCCAGTCGCCGGGAGGGCGTCAATGAGCAGTTCTTC.

This chain links TRBV15 with TRBJ1-6; the D is unclear. CDR3 length: 13 residues. The germline V and J ends were trimmed by 3 bases and 8 bases, with 8 bases remaining between them. The germline V gene has CDR1 LNHNV and CDR2 YYDKDF (reference sequence). The CDR3 reads CATSRDGYSPLHF. DNA for the CDR3: TGTGCCACCAGCAGGGACGGTTATTCACCCCTCCACTTT.

This clonotype was counted many times. This sequence joins TRBV15 and TRBJ1-2, with a tentative D call TRBD1 (5 bases). Trimming cost V 0 bases and J 8 bases, with 13 bases left between them. This CDR3 is 14 amino acids long. CDR1 is LNHNV and CDR2 is YYDKDF in the germline V gene (reference sequence). For the CDR3, the DNA is TGTGCCACCAGCAGAGATCTCGGAGGGACGGGCTACACCTTC. It codes for CATSRDLGGTGYTF.

This clonotype was seen repeatedly, ten times or more. J is TRBJ2-7 and V is TRBV6-1; 7 bases are a match to TRBD1. This CDR3 has 15 residues. V dropped 6 bases and J dropped 2; count of bases not matched to a gene: 10. The V gene's germline CDR1 is MNHNS and CDR2 SASEGT. As DNA, the CDR3 is TGTGCCAGCAGGTCGGGACAGATTATTCCCTACGAGCAGTACTTC. This codes for CASRSGQIIPYEQYF.

The chain combines TRBV20-1 with TRBJ2-3; TRBD2 matches 8 bases. CDR3 size: 16 residues. In germline, CDR1 is DFQATT, CDR2 SNEGSKA (reference sequence). V lost 2 bases, J lost 0 bases, and 7 bases stayed unmatched. The CDR3 bases are TGCAGTGCTAGAACGGGGGGGAAGACTAGCACAGATACGCAGTATTTT. This encodes CSARTGGKTSTDTQYF.

This clonotype turned up a few times. This sequence joins TRBV20-1 and TRBJ2-5; D is perhaps TRBD2 (5 bases). V was pared by 3 bases and J by 9 bases, with 14 bases between. CDR3 length: 12 amino acids. Germline assignment: CDR1 DFQATT and CDR2 SNEGSKA (reference sequence). The CDR3 DNA sequence: TGCAGTGCTAGGGACGGGAATCAGCCCCAGTACTTC. Its protein product is CSARDGNQPQYF.

The table lists this clonotype with a few counts. The junction and the germline gene differ at one end; a read error may be behind it. The chain recombines TRBV24-1 with TRBJ1-5, with a tentative D call TRBD1 (5 bases). Germline-derived CDR1 and CDR2 are KGHDR and SFDVKD. The CDR3 consists of 13 residues. The CDR3 reads CASSFSGGQPQHF. DNA for the CDR3: TGTGCCAGCAGTTTCTCCGGGGGTCAGCCCCAGCATTTT.

The chain employs TRBV7-8 and TRBJ1-3; D is possibly TRBD1 (6 bases). Trimming took 6 bases from V and 2 from J, leaving 14 bases between them. The CDR3 is 15 amino acids. CDR1 is SGHVS and CDR2 is FQNEAQ in the germline V gene. The CDR3 DNA sequence: TGTGCCAGCAGTTTTTCATCAGGGGCTGGAAACACCATATATTTT. As protein: CASSFSSGAGNTIYF.

The rearrangement joins TRBV7-9 to TRBJ1-1; D gene ambiguous. The CDR3 runs 14 residues. The germline CDR1 and CDR2 sequences are SEHNR and FQNEAQ (reference sequence). Between the trimmed V and J ends, which lost 4 bases and 8 bases, there was a span of 17 bases. CDR3 nucleotides: TGTGCCAGCAGCTATTGGACGGACCTCAGAGAAGCTTTCTTT. It is translated as CASSYWTDLREAFF.

The genes are TRBV6-1 and TRBJ2-5, with a possible D match to TRBD2 (6 bases). Trimming shortened V by 6 bases and J by 4 bases, and 12 bases separated the two germline ends. The CDR3 has 13 residues. The germline V gene has CDR1 MNHNS and CDR2 SASEGT. In DNA, the CDR3 is TGTGCCAGCAGGACCGGGGGAGGAGAGACCCAGTACTTC. This gives the protein CASRTGGGETQYF.

Turning to this clonotype: This may arise from a read error, as a much more abundant clone is one base away. The chain recombines TRBV27 with TRBJ2-6; no clear D. The germline V gene has CDR1 MNHEY and CDR2 SMNVEV (reference sequence). V lost 6 bases, J lost 0 bases, and 12 bases lay in between. The CDR3 spans 16 residues. The CDR3 reads CASRSRRNSGANVLTF. The CDR3 DNA sequence: TGTGCCAGCAGGTCCCGACGGAACTCTGGGGCCAACGTCCTGACTTTC.

This clonotype was observed many times. The chain recombines TRBV10-3 with TRBJ1-6; 7 bases align to TRBD1. Germline CDR1 ENHRY, CDR2 SYGVKD. The V and J ends lost 6 bases and 7 bases, in that order; junction bases with no gene match: 3. The CDR3 extends over 13 amino acids. The CDR3 bases are TGTGCCATCAGGGGACAGCCCAATTCACCCCTCCACTTT. It is translated as CAIRGQPNSPLHF.

The rearrangement links TRBV15 to TRBJ2-5; 7 bases map to TRBD1. The V gene's germline CDR1 is LNHNV and CDR2 YYDKDF (reference sequence). The CDR3 is 21 amino acids. The junction had 25 bases not matched to a gene; V was cut back by 4 bases and J by 2 bases. The CDR3 DNA follows: TGTGCCACCAGCACCGAGACAGGGTTACAGCGGACCCTGCAGGTGCAAGAGACCCAGTACTTC. It specifies CATSTETGLQRTLQVQETQYF.